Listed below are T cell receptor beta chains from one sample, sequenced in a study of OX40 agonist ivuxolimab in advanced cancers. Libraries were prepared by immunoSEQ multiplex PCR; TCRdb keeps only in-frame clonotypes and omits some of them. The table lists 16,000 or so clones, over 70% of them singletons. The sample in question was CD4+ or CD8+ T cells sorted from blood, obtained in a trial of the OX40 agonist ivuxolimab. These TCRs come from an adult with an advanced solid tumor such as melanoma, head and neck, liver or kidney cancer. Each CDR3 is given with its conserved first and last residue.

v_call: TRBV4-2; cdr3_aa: CASSQGSGGAYEQYF
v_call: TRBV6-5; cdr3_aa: CASSSIRGPGQPQHF
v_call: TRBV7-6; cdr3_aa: CASSSGLGTGDHYGYTF
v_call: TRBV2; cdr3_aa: CASMRLAESDEQYF
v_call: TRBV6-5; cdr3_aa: CATTGGVDYGYTF
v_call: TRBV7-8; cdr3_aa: CASSLDGGLYEQYF
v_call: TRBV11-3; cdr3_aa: CASSLDLQGPDTQYF
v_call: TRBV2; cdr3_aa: CASSDGTALRNEQFF
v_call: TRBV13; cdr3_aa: CASSYQETQYF
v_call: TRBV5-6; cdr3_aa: CASSLLASYNEQFF
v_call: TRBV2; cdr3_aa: CASGNYEQYF
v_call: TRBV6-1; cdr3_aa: CASSYAYEQYF
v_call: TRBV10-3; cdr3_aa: CAIRRQGSSYEQYF
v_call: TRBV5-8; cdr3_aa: CASSLKGTHEQYF
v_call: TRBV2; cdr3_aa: CASSTGTEEDEQYF
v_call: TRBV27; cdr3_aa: CASRAGAQTEAFF
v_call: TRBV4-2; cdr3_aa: CASSQDWTVSGNTIYF
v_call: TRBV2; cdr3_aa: CASSGDAGLGDPNEQFF
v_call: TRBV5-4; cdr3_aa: CASSSGTGYSGNTIYF
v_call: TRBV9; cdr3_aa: CASSVEGQPLGEQYF
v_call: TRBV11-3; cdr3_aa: CASSPWTSGGPLDTQYF
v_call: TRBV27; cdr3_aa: CASSPCRSAPAF
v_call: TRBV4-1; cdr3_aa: CASSHEAWGLNTEAFF
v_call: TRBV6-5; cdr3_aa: CASRDRVEYGYTF
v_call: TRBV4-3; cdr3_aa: CASSQTLTGVNTEAFF
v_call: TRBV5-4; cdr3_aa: CASSQPSGTGESPLHF
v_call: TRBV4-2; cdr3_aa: CASSLLPGQTYEQYF
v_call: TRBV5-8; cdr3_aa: CASSPYPGTGRNEQYF
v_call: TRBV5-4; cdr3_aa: CASSWGGQGAREQYF
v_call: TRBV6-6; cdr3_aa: CASSYGPLGEEAFF
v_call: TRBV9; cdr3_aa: CASSYGGTSNAGNTIYF
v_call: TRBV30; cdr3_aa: CAWSVLDRTYNEQFF
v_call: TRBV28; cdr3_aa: CASSLILDRVREKLFF